This T cell receptor beta chain emerged from a study of blood T cells in healthy people across ages. The study's findings and limits: While age rose, TCR beta diversity per million T cells dropped in a roughly linear way.

Every donor contributed 7.5 to 10 milliliters of peripheral blood by blood draw. In each sample, at least 7 million PBMCs were isolated. From germline, CDR1 is SQVTM and CDR2 ANQGSEA. This CDR3 is built from 13 residues. A sample-barcoded 5' primer and a J-beta primer mix were used in a second PCR of about 6 to 11 cycles. Samples each returned at least 2.5 million CDR3-containing paired-end reads. TCRdb reprocessed the 5' RACE reads via MiXCR and lists one record per CDR3 protein. The data show roughly 410,000 distinct CDR3 sequences, approximately 52% seen once. In regard to this clonotype: What it recognizes is unknown.

The source material was blood. This chain links TRBV29-1 with TRBJ2-7, with a tentative D call TRBD1 (6 bases). The clonotype comes from a man between 60 and 75 years old in good health. CDR3 nucleotides: TGCAAAGTTGGGGCAGACAGGACCTACGAGCAGTACTTC. This sequence encodes CKVGADRTYEQYF.